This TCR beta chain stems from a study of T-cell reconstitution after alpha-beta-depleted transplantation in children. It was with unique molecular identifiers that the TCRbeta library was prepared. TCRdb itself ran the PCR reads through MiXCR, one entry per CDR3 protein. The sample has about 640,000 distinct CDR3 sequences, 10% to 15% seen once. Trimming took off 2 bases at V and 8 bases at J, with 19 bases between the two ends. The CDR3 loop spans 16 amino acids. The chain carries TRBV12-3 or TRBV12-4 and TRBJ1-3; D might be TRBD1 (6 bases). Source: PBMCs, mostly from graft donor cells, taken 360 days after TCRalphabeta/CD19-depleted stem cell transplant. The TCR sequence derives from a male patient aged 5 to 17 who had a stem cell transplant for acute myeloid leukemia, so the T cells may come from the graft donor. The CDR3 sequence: CASSLSVGWGAYTIYF. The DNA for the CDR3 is TGTGCCAGCAGTTTATCCGTTGGCTGGGGGGCCTACACCATATATTTT.